The next 29 T cell receptor beta chains were all read from a single sample in a study of vaccination and CD4 T cells after COVID-19. Sample treatment: approximately nine-day PBMC culture with coronavirus spike peptide pools or control peptides (ViraFEST assay). Sequencing of cultured CD4+ T cell DNA used the Oncomine TCR Beta short-read assay. From the PCR reads, TCRdb called clonotypes with MiXCR, one entry per CDR3 protein. Here the sample spans some 25,000 distinct CDR3 sequences, 67% being singletons. For these receptors, no antigen is known. The specimen comprised CD4+ T cells from blood, cultured in vitro, sampled after SARS-CoV-2 vaccination. These receptors came from a human donor who received a COVID-19 vaccine.

This rearrangement joins TRBV2 to TRBJ1-2; 7 nucleotides match TRBD1. This CDR3 has 17 amino acids. V shed 9 bases and J 2 bases; nucleotides not matched to a gene: 18. Germline V gene data show CDR1 as SNHLY and CDR2 as FYNNEI. CDR3 loop: CARAAVARGEKNYGYTF. CDR3 DNA: TGTGCCAGGGCGGCGGTGGCCAGGGGGGAAAAGAACTATGGCTACACCTTC.

The chain uses TRBV29-1 and TRBJ1-2, with D unresolved. Germline V gene data show CDR1 as SQVTM and CDR2 as ANQGSEA. Between the trimmed V and J ends, which lost 6 bases and 0 bases, there was a span of 11 bases. This CDR3 contains 13 residues. As DNA, the CDR3 is TGCAGCGTCGTAGACCCGTCTAACTATGGCTACACCTTC. This translates into CSVVDPSNYGYTF.

The chain couples TRBV7-9 to TRBJ2-2; D is possibly TRBD2 (5 bases). Germline V lookup: CDR1 SEHNR, CDR2 FQNEAQ (reference sequence). This CDR3 is built from 16 residues. Trimming stripped 8 bases from V and 4 bases from J, with 20 bases between. CDR3 protein: CASEGGVSGFTGELFF. As DNA, the CDR3 is TGTGCCAGCGAGGGTGGGGTTAGTGGTTTCACCGGGGAGCTGTTTTTT.

This chain connects TRBV7-6 to TRBJ1-2; 7 bases line up with TRBD1. The CDR3 length is 16 residues. Germline CDR1 SGHVS, CDR2 FNYEAQ. The V segment lost 5 bases and the J segment 3 bases; nucleotides outside the gene matches: 12. The CDR3 spells CASSAVHRGVDYGYTF. The DNA of the CDR3 is TGTGCCAGCAGCGCCGTACACAGGGGAGTCGACTATGGCTACACCTTC.

The V and J genes are TRBV5-1 and TRBJ2-2; D is uncertain. This CDR3 has 14 residues. Trimming took off 3 bases at V and 5 bases at J, with 11 bases between the two ends. CDR1 SGHRS and CDR2 YFSETQ come from the germline V gene. The CDR3 sequence is CASSSDGRTGELFF. In DNA, the CDR3 is TGCGCCAGCAGCTCCGACGGGCGAACCGGGGAGCTGTTTTTT.

This clonotype was seen only a few times. This rearrangement joins TRBV20-1 to TRBJ2-7, with a tentative D call TRBD2 (5 bases). Trimming left V 5 bases short and J 1 base short, with 15 bases between. Per germline, CDR1 DFQATT and CDR2 SNEGSKA (reference sequence). The CDR3 loop spans 14 amino acids. The CDR3: CSAPRGSDSYEQYF. The CDR3, as DNA: TGCAGTGCTCCCCGCGGGTCGGATTCCTACGAGCAGTACTTC.

V usage is TRBV12-3 or TRBV12-4 and J usage is TRBJ2-1; perhaps TRBD1 as D (6 bases). This CDR3 spans 12 amino acids. V was pared by 7 bases and J by 5 bases, with 9 bases between. Here the CDR3 DNA reads TGTGCCAGCAAGCAGGGGCACAATGAGCAGTTCTTC. This encodes CASKQGHNEQFF.

V and J are TRBV6-1 and TRBJ2-3, with TRBD1 matching over 8 bases. Germline V gives CDR1 MNHNS, CDR2 SASEGT. V gave up 6 bases and J gave up 3 bases; unmatched junction bases: 8. This CDR3 spans 15 amino acids. The DNA of the CDR3 is TGTGCCAGCAGGAACAGGGGGTCCGGTACAGATACGCAGTATTTT. Encoded protein: CASRNRGSGTDTQYF.

The chain carries TRBV20-1 and TRBJ1-5; 7 nucleotides align to TRBD1. J lost 2 bases, V lost 0 bases, and 7 bases had no gene match. The CDR3 has 16 residues. Germline CDR1 reads DFQATT; CDR2 reads SNEGSKA (reference sequence). The DNA of the CDR3 is TGCAGTGCTAGAGAAGCAACAGGGGAGGGCAATCAGCCCCAGCATTTT. It codes for CSAREATGEGNQPQHF.

The chain recombines TRBV24-1 with TRBJ2-5; 7 nucleotides align to TRBD1. V lost 4 bases and J lost 4; bases outside the gene matches: 8. The CDR3 consists of 15 residues. Germline CDR1 reads KGHDR; CDR2 reads SFDVKD. CDR3 sequence (DNA): TGTGCCACCAGTGACCTGACAGGGACGGCAGAGACCCAGTACTTC. Translating it yields CATSDLTGTAETQYF.

V is TRBV5-6 and J is TRBJ1-5, with no clear D. The CDR3 extends over 13 amino acids. CDR1 is SGHDT and CDR2 is YYEEEE in the germline V gene. V was cut by 4 bases and J by 3 bases, with 8 bases left in between. CDR3 sequence (DNA): TGTGCCAGCAGCGTGGGGTTCAATCAGCCCCAGCATTTT. Translated: CASSVGFNQPQHF. The full variable domain, rest sourced from reference TRBV5-6 and TRBJ1-5, is DAGVTQSPTHLIKTRGQQVTLRCSPKSGHDTVSWYQQALGQGPQFIFQYYEEEERQRGNFPDRFSGHQFPNYSSELNVNALLLGDSALYLCASSVGFNQPQHFGDGTRLSIL.

The gene calls are TRBV11-3 and TRBJ2-5; TRBD1 matches 7 bases. This CDR3 spans 14 amino acids. Germline assignment: CDR1 SGHNT and CDR2 YENEEA. The V and J ends lost 5 bases and 5 bases, in that order; junction bases with no gene match: 8. CDR3 sequence reads: CASSKNRGSETQYF. The CDR3 nucleotides read TGTGCCAGCAGCAAAAACAGGGGCTCGGAGACCCAGTACTTC.

This clonotype appeared a few times. The V gene is TRBV7-3, the J gene TRBJ1-6; 10 positions agree with TRBD1. The CDR3 loop spans 15 amino acids. Unmatched junction bases numbered 5, after V lost 2 bases and J lost 10 bases. CDR1 and CDR2 (germline): SGHTA, FQGTGA. The CDR3 region is CASSLSGQGSSPLHF. CDR3 DNA sequence: TGTGCCAGCAGCTTATCGGGACAGGGGTCCTCACCCCTCCACTTT.

V and J are TRBV20-1 and TRBJ1-4, with TRBD1 as a possible D gene (6 bases). The germline gives CDR1 DFQATT, CDR2 SNEGSKA (reference sequence). CDR3 length: 14 amino acids. V was cut by 3 bases and J by 3 bases, with 11 bases left in between. Written as DNA, the CDR3 is TGCAGTGCTAGTGGGGGGGCTTCTAATGAAAAACTGTTTTTT. This encodes CSASGGASNEKLFF.

In this sample, this clonotype turned up a few times. The chain carries TRBV10-1 and TRBJ2-2; no reliable D call. The V end lost 6 bases, the J end lost 5 bases, and 10 bases lay between the germline ends. The CDR3 is 13 residues long. Germline V gene sequence: CDR1 WNHNN, CDR2 SYGVQD (reference sequence). The CDR3 here is CASSQDGTGELFF. The CDR3 bases are TGCGCCAGCAGCCAGGACGGAACCGGGGAGCTGTTTTTT.

This clonotype ranks as medium-sized. The gene calls are TRBV24-1 and TRBJ2-3; D is unresolved. The germline gives CDR1 KGHDR, CDR2 SFDVKD. The V end lost 0 bases, the J end lost 10 bases, and 7 bases lay between the germline ends. There are 12 residues in the CDR3. The CDR3 DNA follows: TGTGCCACCAGTGATTTGGTGAACCCGCAGTATTTT. Translated: CATSDLVNPQYF.

V gene TRBV30 combines with J gene TRBJ2-3, with 12 bases aligning to TRBD2. The CDR3 is 16 residues long. The V gene end was trimmed by 0 bases and the J gene end by 2 bases; junction bases not matched to a gene: 3. Germline assignment: CDR1 GTSNPN and CDR2 SVGIG (reference sequence). The CDR3 here is CAWSVPSGGVTDTQYF. The DNA of the CDR3 is TGTGCCTGGAGTGTCCCTAGCGGGGGGGTCACAGATACGCAGTATTTT.

This clonotype was recorded a few times. The chain employs TRBV20-1 and TRBJ2-4; D possibly corresponds to TRBD2 (5 bases). The CDR3 is made up of 17 amino acids. In germline, CDR1 is DFQATT, CDR2 SNEGSKA (reference sequence). Trimming removed 0 bases at V and 3 bases at J, with 18 bases between. CDR3 amino acids: CSARDLEELGYKNIQYF. The CDR3 DNA is TGCAGTGCTAGAGATTTGGAGGAGCTAGGCTACAAAAACATTCAGTACTTC.

The rearrangement uses TRBV12-3 or TRBV12-4 and TRBJ1-1; TRBD1 might be the D (5 bases). Trimming shortened V by 8 bases and J by 1 base, and 11 bases separated the two germline ends. This CDR3 has 13 residues. The CDR3 reads CASQGRRNTEAFF. The CDR3 coding sequence is TGTGCCAGCCAGGGACGGAGGAACACTGAAGCTTTCTTT.

This clonotype was detected only once. The chain is built from TRBV19 and TRBJ2-7; 10 bases fit TRBD2. V shed 7 bases and J 0 bases; nucleotides not matched to a gene: 9. Germline V gives CDR1 LNHDA, CDR2 SQIVND (reference sequence). The CDR3 length is 16 residues. The CDR3 protein is CASIPSGGQLSYEQYF. In nucleotides, the CDR3 is TGTGCCAGTATCCCTAGCGGGGGACAACTCTCCTACGAGCAGTACTTC.

The rearrangement joins TRBV27 to TRBJ1-2, with D possibly TRBD1 on 6 matching bases. The ends were cut back, 5 bases at V and 0 bases at J, with 13 bases in the middle. CDR1 and CDR2 (germline): MNHEY, SMNVEV (reference sequence). CDR3 length: 15 amino acids. The CDR3 region is CASSRRTATNYGYTF. CDR3 in DNA: TGTGCCAGCAGTCGGCGGACAGCTACTAACTATGGCTACACCTTC.

The chain uses TRBV20-1 and TRBJ2-1; 12 bases align to TRBD2. Germline V gene data show CDR1 as DFQATT and CDR2 as SNEGSKA (reference sequence). CDR3 length: 17 residues. Trimming cost V 1 base and J 0 bases; bases outside gene matches: 4. As DNA, the CDR3 is TGCAGTGCTAGAGGACTAGCGGGGGCACCCTCCTACAATGAGCAGTTCTTC. Its protein product is CSARGLAGAPSYNEQFF.

This clonotype is labeled large. This chain uses TRBV7-8 with TRBJ2-5; D possibly uses TRBD1 or TRBD2 (6 bases each). Trimming stripped 1 base from V and 5 bases from J, with 11 bases between. The germline gives CDR1 SGHVS, CDR2 FQNEAQ. CDR3 length equals 14 residues. CDR3 protein: CASSLGEGGETQYF. The CDR3 DNA follows: TGTGCCAGCAGCTTAGGTGAAGGGGGGGAGACCCAGTACTTC.

V is TRBV7-6 and J is TRBJ2-2, with 12 bases matching TRBD2. This CDR3 contains 17 residues. J gave up 0 bases and V 5 bases, and 4 bases lay outside the gene matches. The V gene's germline CDR1 is SGHVS and CDR2 FNYEAQ. This CDR3 reads CASSLRLAGANTGELFF. In DNA, the CDR3 is TGTGCCAGCAGCCTCCGACTAGCGGGGGCGAACACCGGGGAGCTGTTTTTT.

This sequence joins TRBV20-1 and TRBJ2-2; D might be TRBD2 (5 bases). The CDR3 has 14 amino acids. CDR1 and CDR2 (germline): DFQATT, SNEGSKA (reference sequence). Trimming stripped 3 bases from V and 2 bases from J, with 10 bases between. The CDR3 sequence: CSARPSGNTGELFF. CDR3 sequence (DNA): TGCAGTGCTAGGCCCAGCGGCAACACCGGGGAGCTGTTTTTT.

The chain employs TRBV20-1 and TRBJ1-1; 8 nucleotides line up with TRBD1. The V gene's germline CDR1 is DFQATT and CDR2 SNEGSKA (reference sequence). This CDR3 has 11 residues. The V and J ends lost 6 bases and 5 bases, in that order; junction bases with no gene match: 2. This CDR3 reads CSAYRGTEAFF. CDR3 coding DNA: TGCAGTGCCTACAGGGGGACTGAAGCTTTCTTT.

This clonotype was observed a single time. The chain has TRBV20-1 and TRBJ2-7; D perhaps matches TRBD1 (6 bases). V was cut by 4 bases and J by 2 bases, with 9 bases left in between. The germline CDR1 and CDR2 sequences are DFQATT and SNEGSKA (reference sequence). The length of the CDR3 is 12 residues. The CDR3 nucleotides are TGCAGTGCTACTAAGGGGGCCTACGAGCAGTACTTC. As protein: CSATKGAYEQYF.

This sequence joins TRBV2 and TRBJ2-5; no reliable D call. Trimming removed 5 bases from V and 2 bases from J, with 6 bases in between. The CDR3 covers 12 residues. Germline lookup yields CDR1 SNHLY and CDR2 FYNNEI. Here the CDR3 DNA reads TGTGCCAGCAGTAAGATACAAGAGACCCAGTACTTC. Translating gives CASSKIQETQYF.

The V gene is TRBV20-1, the J gene TRBJ1-4; D gene ambiguous. Per the germline V gene, CDR1 is DFQATT and CDR2 is SNEGSKA (reference sequence). Trimming removed 0 bases from V and 8 bases from J, with 16 bases in between. CDR3 length: 15 residues. The CDR3 DNA sequence: TGCAGTGCTAGAGATACCAACTCTTTAGGGGAAAAACTGTTTTTT. Protein sequence: CSARDTNSLGEKLFF.